The 21 T cell receptor beta chains below come from one sample, sequenced in a study of long-term antiretroviral therapy in people with HIV. A v3.0 immunoSEQ assay was performed at survey level. The table came from immunoSEQ multiplex PCR; TCRdb's copy has only in-frame clones and leaves some out. This sample has 17,000 or so clones; roughly nine tenths occur once, and the top ten carry roughly 8.3%. Material: unsorted PBMCs, obtained 0.3 years after starting antiretroviral therapy. The receptors were sampled from a man aged 55-75 years with HIV.

This clone was seen a handful of times. In nucleotides, the CDR3 is TGTGCCAGCAGCTGGTCGGTCCTTTACGAGCAGTACTTC. Amino acids: CASSWSVLYEQYF. The chain combines TRBV7-9 with TRBJ2-7; D remains ambiguous. Germline CDR1 is SEHNR and CDR2 is FQNEAQ (reference sequence). This CDR3 has 13 residues. Between the trimmed V and J ends, which lost 4 bases and 4 bases, there was a span of 11 bases.

The chain uses TRBV9 and TRBJ1-1; 9 bases align to TRBD1. This CDR3 has 17 amino acids. After removal of 4 bases from V and 0 bases from J, the junction contained 10 bases not matched to a gene. Germline lookup yields CDR1 SGDLS and CDR2 YYNGEE. The DNA of the CDR3 is TGTGCCAGCAGCCCGCCCGGGACAGGGAGTGTGAACACTGAAGCTTTCTTT. Its translation: CASSPPGTGSVNTEAFF.

J is TRBJ2-1 and V is TRBV7-2, with 7 bases that match TRBD1. The V segment lost 6 bases and the J segment 3 bases; nucleotides outside the gene matches: 8. The CDR3 length is 15 residues. Per the germline V gene, CDR1 is SGHTA and CDR2 is FQGNSA. In DNA form, the CDR3 reads TGTGCCAGCAGAACCACAGGGACAGACTACAATGAGCAGTTCTTC. Encoded protein: CASRTTGTDYNEQFF.

The rearrangement uses TRBV7-3 and TRBJ1-1; D perhaps matches TRBD1 (5 bases). The V gene lost 0 bases and the J gene lost 4 bases, with 9 bases spanning the gap. This CDR3 contains 14 residues. CDR1 and CDR2 (germline): SGHTA, FQGTGA. The CDR3 region has the DNA TGTGCCAGCAGCTTAACGGGGGGTCGCACTGAAGCTTTCTTT. This encodes CASSLTGGRTEAFF.

This chain uses TRBV5-1 with TRBJ2-7; the match to TRBD2 covers 11 bases. Germline CDR1 SGHRS, CDR2 YFSETQ. V gave up 1 base and J gave up 7 bases; unmatched junction bases: 4. The CDR3 has 14 residues. The CDR3 protein is CASSLIAGGLEQYF. CDR3 DNA sequence: TGCGCCAGCAGCTTGATAGCGGGGGGGCTTGAGCAGTACTTC.

This clone was counted a few times. The chain joins TRBV6-5 to TRBJ2-3; tentatively, D is TRBD1 (6 bases). V lost 6 bases and J 1 base, leaving 14 bases between the germline ends. Germline CDR1 MNHEY, CDR2 SVGAGI. The CDR3 consists of 15 residues. CDR3 in DNA: TGTGCCAGCAGAGAGGACAGATCAGGCACAGATACGCAGTATTTT. Translated, it gives CASREDRSGTDTQYF.

This chain uses TRBV5-1 with TRBJ2-3; TRBD2 might be the D (5 bases). Germline V gives CDR1 SGHRS, CDR2 YFSETQ. Trimming removed 2 bases from V and 2 bases from J, with 12 bases in between. There are 15 residues in the CDR3. The DNA for the CDR3 is TGCGCCAGCAGCTTAGGCGGGTCGATCACAGATACGCAGTATTTT. It encodes CASSLGGSITDTQYF.

The gene calls are TRBV25-1 and TRBJ2-3; D is possibly TRBD1 or TRBD2 (6 bases each). Germline V lookup: CDR1 MGHDK, CDR2 SYGVNS. The CDR3 is made up of 17 amino acids. V lost 1 base and J lost 4, with 18 bases in between. The chain's CDR3 is CASSESTARGVSDTQYF. CDR3 bases: TGTGCCAGCAGTGAATCTACGGCTAGGGGGGTATCAGATACGCAGTATTTT.

The chain combines TRBV18 with TRBJ2-7; 13 nucleotides agree with TRBD2. Losses at the gene ends were 5 bases for V and 2 bases for J; bases not matched to a gene: 3. The V gene's germline CDR1 is KGHSH and CDR2 LQKENI. This CDR3 comprises 15 residues. Here the CDR3 reads CASSSGTSGAYEQYF. Here the CDR3 DNA reads TGTGCCAGCTCATCCGGGACTAGCGGGGCCTACGAGCAGTACTTC.

J is TRBJ2-2 and V is TRBV4-1; D remains unclear. V lost 0 bases and J lost 6, with 14 bases in between. CDR3 length equals 16 residues. Germline CDR1 reads MGHRA; CDR2 reads YSYEKL. The CDR3 is CASSQDPGMPAGELFF. In DNA, the CDR3 is TGCGCCAGCAGCCAAGACCCCGGTATGCCCGCCGGGGAGCTGTTTTTT.

This clone was picked up one time. This sequence joins TRBV5-1 and TRBJ2-2, with TRBD1 matching 9 bases. Germline CDR1 is SGHRS and CDR2 is YFSETQ. V trimming: 5 bases; J trimming: 0 bases; junction bases outside the gene matches: 5. The CDR3 extends over 16 amino acids. CDR3 nucleotide sequence: TGCGCCAGCAGACCCACAGGGGGCCCGAACACCGGGGAGCTGTTTTTT. Residues: CASRPTGGPNTGELFF.

Written as DNA, the CDR3 is TGTGCCAGCGAAAGAGGCTTTAGGAATGAGCAGTTCTTC. Amino acid sequence: CASERGFRNEQFF. J is TRBJ2-1 and V is TRBV2, with unresolved D. This CDR3 spans 13 amino acids. Germline V gives CDR1 SNHLY, CDR2 FYNNEI. The V and J ends lost 8 bases and 7 bases respectively, with 15 bases between them.

For the CDR3, the DNA is TGTGCCAGCAGTTTATCAGGAGGGCCCTCTAACTATGGCTACACCTTC. It translates to CASSLSGGPSNYGYTF. The chain links TRBV28 to TRBJ1-2; D is uncertain. Trimming pared 1 base from V and 0 bases from J, leaving 12 bases between. The CDR3 is 16 amino acids. Per germline, CDR1 MDHEN and CDR2 SYDVKM.

The chain combines TRBV6-5 with TRBJ2-7; weak D call: TRBD1 (5 bases). The V end was cut by 6 bases, the J end by 1 base, with 13 bases between. Germline CDR1 and CDR2: MNHEY and SVGAGI. This CDR3 contains 14 residues. The CDR3 sequence: CASRRPDRSYEQYF. The CDR3 DNA reads as TGTGCCAGCAGACGGCCTGACAGATCCTACGAGCAGTACTTC.

V is TRBV5-1 and J is TRBJ1-2; D unresolved. V was clipped by 0 bases and J by 2 bases, with 5 bases between them. The CDR3 is made up of 13 amino acids. Germline values: CDR1 SGHRS, CDR2 YFSETQ. DNA of the CDR3: TGCGCCAGCAGCTTGGAAAACAACTATGGCTACACCTTC. It translates to CASSLENNYGYTF.

This clone has just a few counts. The chain joins TRBV19 to TRBJ2-7; D is uncertain. The CDR3 runs 15 residues. Trimming took off 2 bases at V and 4 bases at J, with 15 bases between the two ends. Germline values: CDR1 LNHDA, CDR2 SQIVND (reference sequence). CDR3 sequence: CASSIQLGPLYEQYF. DNA of the CDR3: TGTGCCAGTAGTATACAGTTGGGTCCCCTATACGAGCAGTACTTC.

The CDR3 here is CASSLEGTLDTQYF. As DNA, the CDR3 is TGCGCCAGCAGCTTGGAGGGGACTCTGGATACGCAGTATTTT. This rearrangement joins TRBV5-1 to TRBJ2-3; D perhaps matches TRBD2 (6 bases). CDR1 SGHRS and CDR2 YFSETQ come from the germline V gene. The CDR3 has 14 residues. The V gene lost 0 bases and the J gene lost 6 bases, with 11 bases spanning the gap.

This chain joins TRBV2 and TRBJ2-7; maybe TRBD2 (5 bases). Germline lookup yields CDR1 SNHLY and CDR2 FYNNEI. V was cut by 2 bases and J by 4 bases, with 15 bases left in between. This CDR3 region has 15 residues. This CDR3 reads CASSEMREIPYEQYF. CDR3 DNA: TGTGCCAGCAGTGAAATGAGGGAAATCCCTTACGAGCAGTACTTC.

The rearrangement links TRBV7-8 to TRBJ1-1; D gene unclear. Trimming took off 3 bases at V and 0 bases at J, with 20 bases between the two ends. The CDR3 loop spans 18 amino acids. Looked up from germline, CDR1 is SGHVS and CDR2 is FQNEAQ. CDR3: CASSFMDLTLTMNTEAFF. The CDR3 DNA follows: TGTGCCAGCAGCTTCATGGACTTGACCCTTACCATGAACACTGAAGCTTTCTTT.

The J gene is TRBJ2-7, the V gene TRBV12-5, with 8 bases identical to TRBD2. The J segment lost 2 bases and the V segment lost 0 bases, leaving 6 bases of the junction unmatched. The CDR3 is made up of 16 amino acids. Germline values: CDR1 LGHNT, CDR2 FRNRAP. The CDR3, as DNA: TGTGCTAGTGGTTTGGTGCTCGGGGGGGCCCCCTACGAGCAGTACTTC. This gives the protein CASGLVLGGAPYEQYF. Based on the CDR3 plus reference TRBV12-5 and TRBJ2-7, the full variable domain is DARVTQTPRHKVTEMGQEVTMRCQPILGHNTVFWYRQTMMQGLELLAYFRNRAPLDDSGMPKDRFSAEMPDATLATLKIQPSEPRDSAVYFCASGLVLGGAPYEQYFGPGTRLTVT.

The genes are TRBV5-1 and TRBJ2-5; D call uncertain. Between the trimmed V and J ends, which lost 0 bases and 5 bases, there was a span of 11 bases. The V gene's germline CDR1 is SGHRS and CDR2 YFSETQ. This CDR3 spans 14 amino acids. Here the CDR3 reads CASSLALSDETQYF. CDR3 nucleotides: TGCGCCAGCAGCTTGGCCCTCAGTGACGAGACCCAGTACTTC.